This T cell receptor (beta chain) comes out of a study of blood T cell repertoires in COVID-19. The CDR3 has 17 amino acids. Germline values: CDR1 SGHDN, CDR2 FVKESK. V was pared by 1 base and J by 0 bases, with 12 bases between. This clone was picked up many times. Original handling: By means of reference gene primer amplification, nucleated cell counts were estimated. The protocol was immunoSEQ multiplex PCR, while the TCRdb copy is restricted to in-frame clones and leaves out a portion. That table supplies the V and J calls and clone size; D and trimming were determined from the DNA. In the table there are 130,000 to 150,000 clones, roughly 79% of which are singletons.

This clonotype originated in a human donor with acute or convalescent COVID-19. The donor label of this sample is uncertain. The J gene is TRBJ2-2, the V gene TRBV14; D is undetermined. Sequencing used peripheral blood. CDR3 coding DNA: TGTGCCAGCAGCCAAGTAATTTACGGAGCGAACACCGGGGAGCTGTTTTTT. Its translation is CASSQVIYGANTGELFF.